This TCR beta chain was observed in a study of cytomegalovirus exposure and HLA in healthy donors. Amplification used 60 Vbeta primers and 13 Jbeta primers. Only in-frame clones appear in the TCRdb table, and some are missing; sequencing was by immunoSEQ multiplex PCR. Found here are roughly 80,000 clones, 62% of them singletons; the top ten hold 4.4%. In this sample, this clone turned up once. The antigen is unknown. CDR3 length equals 14 residues. Germline values: CDR1 SNHLY, CDR2 FYNNEI. Unmatched junction bases numbered 13, after V lost 2 bases and J lost 12 bases. General study points: Reportedly, diagnosis of cytomegalovirus status by the classifier showed high specificity and sensitivity. Some V segments (TRBV6-2 and TRBV6-3 among them) were excluded as indistinguishable.

Sample: PBMCs. The V call is TRBV2, the J call TRBJ2-7; 7 nucleotides match TRBD1. The source of this sequence is a male donor in good health and CMV-seropositive. The CDR3 DNA reads TGTGCCAGCAGTGAACTCTCCAGGGCCAGGGGGTGGTACTTC. It codes for CASSELSRARGWYF.